This T cell receptor beta chain derives from a study of blood T cell repertoires in COVID-19. Repertoires were generated with immunoSEQ multiplex PCR, while TCRdb's copy carries only in-frame clones and drops some. The top ten clones hold 6.4% of a sample with roughly 59,000 clones, around 74% of them seen once. With V trimmed by 1 base and J by 3 bases, 10 bases remained unmatched. This CDR3 has 19 amino acids. From germline, CDR1 is LNHDA and CDR2 SQIVND (reference sequence). The clonotype was recovered from a woman aged 45 to 65 with active or convalescent COVID-19. This rearrangement joins TRBV19 to TRBJ2-1, with 12 bases that match TRBD2. Sequenced material: peripheral blood. The CDR3 reads CASSIGTSGISGDYNEQFF. For the CDR3, the DNA is TGTGCCAGTAGTATAGGGACTAGCGGGATTAGCGGGGACTACAATGAGCAGTTCTTC.